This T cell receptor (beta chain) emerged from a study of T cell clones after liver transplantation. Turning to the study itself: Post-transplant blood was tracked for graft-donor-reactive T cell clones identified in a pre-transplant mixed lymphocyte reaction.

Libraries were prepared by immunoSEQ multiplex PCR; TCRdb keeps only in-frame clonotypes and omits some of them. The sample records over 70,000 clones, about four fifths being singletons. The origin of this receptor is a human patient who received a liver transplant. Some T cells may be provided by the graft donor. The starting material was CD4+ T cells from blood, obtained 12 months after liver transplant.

This CDR3 is CASSLGGTSYEQYF. Here the CDR3 DNA reads TGCGCCAGCAGCTTGGGCGGGACTTCCTACGAGCAGTACTTC. The rearrangement joins TRBV5-1 to TRBJ2-7; a possible D gene is TRBD2 (6 bases). Germline V CDR1 and CDR2: SGHRS, YFSETQ. The CDR3 is made up of 14 amino acids. The V and J ends lost 0 bases and 1 base respectively, with 8 bases between them.